This TCR beta chain was obtained from a study of blood T cell repertoires in COVID-19. As for the study in general: From T cells, B-cell-depleted T cells, or PBMCs came the material, which was cDNA or gDNA.

Trimming cost V 7 bases and J 5 bases; bases outside gene matches: 6. This CDR3 spans 14 amino acids. Germline assignment: CDR1 KGHDR and CDR2 SFDVKD. Original methodology: Reference gene primers were amplified, and this amplification served to estimate nucleated cell counts. Only in-frame clones appear in the TCRdb table, and some are missing; sequencing was by immunoSEQ multiplex PCR. From that table come the V and J calls and clone size; the DNA was used to work out D and trimming. The profile shows approximately 210,000 clones, 84% of them singletons. The origin of this receptor is a man aged 25-40 years with active or convalescent COVID-19. The chain uses TRBV24-1 and TRBJ2-5; TRBD1 aligns across 10 bases. Sequencing used peripheral blood. The CDR3 spells CATSADRGRETQYF. The CDR3 DNA reads TGTGCCACCAGCGCCGACAGGGGGCGGGAGACCCAGTACTTC.